Below are 26 T cell receptor beta chains sequenced from a single sample in a study of prognosis after radiotherapy for stage I lung cancer. The TCR beta CDR3 region was amplified from genomic DNA, with two rounds of multiplex PCR being used for the amplification. Round-one PCR had primers specific to each TRBV and TRBJ gene. TCRdb recomputed calls from the multiplex PCR reads with MiXCR, one row per CDR3 protein. Among over 10,000 distinct CDR3 sequences listed, about 50% were seen once. Sequences were derived from PBMCs, sampled before or after stereotactic body radiation therapy (not recorded which). The receptors were sampled from a donor aged 50 or older with non-small cell lung cancer.

The sample holds many counts of this clonotype. The V and J genes are TRBV4-1 and TRBJ2-7; 11 bases fit TRBD2. The CDR3 loop spans 15 amino acids. Per the germline V gene, CDR1 is MGHRA and CDR2 is YSYEKL. Germline trimming cut 0 bases from V and 3 bases from J; bases unmatched to any gene: 1. This CDR3 reads CASSQEGTSGYEQYF. CDR3 nucleotides: TGCGCCAGCAGCCAAGAGGGGACTAGCGGCTACGAGCAGTACTTC.

The chain has TRBV6-9 and TRBJ2-1; 7 bases match TRBD2. This CDR3 is 15 amino acids long. J was trimmed by 6 bases and V by 7 bases; bases with no gene match: 12. Germline assignment: CDR1 MNHGY and CDR2 SVAAGI. In DNA form, the CDR3 reads TGTGCCAGCAACCCCAGGGATCTAGCGGCCAATGAGCAGTTCTTC. It is translated as CASNPRDLAANEQFF.

This clonotype appeared many times. This rearrangement joins TRBV7-2 to TRBJ2-1, with D unclear. Trimming removed 5 bases from V and 2 bases from J, with 16 bases in between. From germline, CDR1 is SGHTA and CDR2 FQGNSA. This CDR3 region has 16 residues. This chain's CDR3 is CASSLTLSRPYNEQFF. The CDR3 bases are TGTGCCAGCAGCCTCACCCTCTCCCGTCCCTACAATGAGCAGTTCTTC.

This clonotype was observed many times. The chain has TRBV3-1 and TRBJ1-5; D remains ambiguous. The germline V and J ends were trimmed by 4 bases and 3 bases, with 10 bases remaining between them. The CDR3 sequence is 14 residues long. Germline CDR1 LGHDT, CDR2 YNNKEL (reference sequence). The DNA for the CDR3 is TGTGCCAGCAGCCGACAATTAGACAATCAGCCCCAGCATTTT. The encoded protein is CASSRQLDNQPQHF.

In this sample, this clonotype turned up a few times. Lacking the conserved final phenylalanine or tryptophan, this CDR3 likely reflects a read error. CDR3 sequence: CASSPRGGQNTEAFL. CDR3 DNA: TGTGCCAGCAGTCCCCGGGGGGGCCAGAACACTGAAGCTTTCCTT. The rearrangement uses TRBV2 and TRBJ1-1, with a possible D match to TRBD1 (6 bases). Trimming took 5 bases from V and 1 from J, leaving 14 bases between them. Germline V gives CDR1 SNHLY, CDR2 FYNNEI. The CDR3 is 15 amino acids.

This clonotype occurred many times. The V gene is TRBV5-4, the J gene TRBJ2-7; a weak D match, TRBD2 (6 bases). Between the trimmed V and J ends, which lost 4 bases and 1 base, there was a span of 15 bases. CDR3 length: 15 amino acids. Germline V gives CDR1 SGHNT, CDR2 YYREEE (reference sequence). The CDR3 sequence: CASSLMGGLSYEQYF. CDR3 bases: TGTGCCAGCAGCCTGATGGGGGGACTTTCCTACGAGCAGTACTTC.

Sample share makes this clonotype medium-sized. CDR3 bases: TGTGCCAGCAGGCCTGGGGGTGTTCGGGTCTACGAGCAGTACTTC. Its protein product is CASRPGGVRVYEQYF. The genes are TRBV27 and TRBJ2-7; tentatively, D is TRBD1 or TRBD2 (5 bases each). The length of the CDR3 is 15 residues. CDR1 and CDR2 from the germline V gene are MNHEY and SMNVEV (reference sequence). Trimming pared 6 bases from V and 3 bases from J, leaving 18 bases between.

As regards this clonotype: It is likely a read error: a sequence one base away is far more abundant. The chain uses TRBV11-2 and TRBJ1-1; no clear D. V was shortened by 3 bases and J by 3 bases, with 5 bases between the two germline ends. The CDR3 sequence is 12 residues long. Germline V CDR1 and CDR2: SGHAT, FQNNGV. The CDR3 region is CASSFLYTEAFF. The CDR3 nucleotides read TGTGCCAGCAGCTTCTTGTACACTGAAGCTTTCTTT.

Many counts were recorded for this clonotype. The gene calls are TRBV27 and TRBJ2-3; 11 nucleotides match TRBD2. Germline V gene data show CDR1 as MNHEY and CDR2 as SMNVEV (reference sequence). The V gene end was trimmed by 6 bases and the J gene end by 2 bases; junction bases not matched to a gene: 10. The CDR3 runs 17 residues. For the CDR3, the DNA is TGTGCCAGCAGCCCCCTGGGACTAGCGGAGATCACAGATACGCAGTATTTT. Its translation is CASSPLGLAEITDTQYF.

This clonotype was found many times. This clone may be a read error of a much larger clone one base away. The CDR3 DNA reads TGCGCCAGCAGCTTGGCAGCGGGGGCCACCTACGAGCGGTACTTC. This encodes CASSLAAGATYERYF. This sequence joins TRBV5-1 and TRBJ2-7, with 8 bases that match TRBD2. This CDR3 is built from 15 residues. Germline assignment: CDR1 SGHRS and CDR2 YFSETQ. Looking up the rest from reference TRBV5-1 and TRBJ2-7 gives the full variable domain: KAGVTQTPRYLIKTRGQQVTLSCSPISGHRSVSWYQQTPGQGLQFLFEYFSETQRNKGNFPGRFSGRQFSNSRSEMNVSTLELGDSALYLCASSLAAGATYERYFGPGTRLTVT.

V gene TRBV6-4 combines with J gene TRBJ2-3; D possibly matches TRBD1 or TRBD2 (6 bases each). Trimming cost V 6 bases and J 1 base, with 14 bases left between them. Germline V gives CDR1 MRHNA, CDR2 SNTAGT. The CDR3 consists of 15 residues. The CDR3 DNA follows: TGTGCCAGCAGACGGATGGGGGGCGGCACAGATACGCAGTATTTT. Its translation is CASRRMGGGTDTQYF.

This clonotype was recorded at least ten times. The chain carries TRBV30 and TRBJ2-5, with 9 bases fitting TRBD2. V was clipped by 1 base and J by 2 bases; unmatched bases: 14. The CDR3 runs to 18 residues. The germline V gene encodes CDR1 GTSNPN and CDR2 SVGIG (reference sequence). CDR3 DNA sequence: TGTGCCTGGAGTGGGTTTAGCGGGAGCTTTTACCAACAAGAGACCCAGTACTTC. Its protein product is CAWSGFSGSFYQQETQYF.

The J gene is TRBJ2-3, the V gene TRBV5-1, with D perhaps TRBD1 (5 bases). Per the germline V gene, CDR1 is SGHRS and CDR2 is YFSETQ. This CDR3 comprises 15 residues. Trimming stripped 1 base from V and 3 bases from J, with 12 bases between. CDR3 nucleotide sequence: TGCGCCAGCAGCTTGTACAGGTTGGGGACAGATACGCAGTATTTT. Encoded protein: CASSLYRLGTDTQYF. The full variable domain, in which reference TRBV5-1 and TRBJ2-3 provide the parts outside the CDR3, is KAGVTQTPRYLIKTRGQQVTLSCSPISGHRSVSWYQQTPGQGLQFLFEYFSETQRNKGNFPGRFSGRQFSNSRSEMNVSTLELGDSALYLCASSLYRLGTDTQYFGPGTRLTVL.

On this clonotype: It differs at one base from a far larger clone, so likely a read error. The gene calls are TRBV11-1 and TRBJ2-2, with D possibly being TRBD2 (5 bases). Germline CDR1 is SGHAT and CDR2 is FQDESV (reference sequence). The CDR3 extends over 14 amino acids. CDR3 coding DNA: TGCGCCGGCAGCTCCGGGAAGTGGGCCGGGGAGCTGTTTTTT. This encodes CAGSSGKWAGELFF.

This clonotype appeared many times. V gene TRBV19 combines with J gene TRBJ1-5; 8 bases are a match to TRBD1. This CDR3 has 15 amino acids. J gave up 3 bases and V 0 bases, and 1 base lay outside the gene matches. Per the germline V gene, CDR1 is LNHDA and CDR2 is SQIVND (reference sequence). CDR3 sequence reads: CASSIEGQANQPQHF. The CDR3 DNA reads TGTGCCAGTAGTATAGAGGGACAGGCCAATCAGCCCCAGCATTTT.

The sample holds many counts of this clonotype. V is TRBV7-9 and J is TRBJ2-5, with a weak D call TRBD1 (6 bases). The CDR3 runs 15 residues. In germline, CDR1 is SEHNR, CDR2 FQNEAQ (reference sequence). V gave up 5 bases and J gave up 4 bases, with 17 bases separating them. The DNA for the CDR3 is TGTGCCAGCAGCCCCCCCGGCGCCAGGGGAGAGACCCAGTACTTC. Its translation is CASSPPGARGETQYF.

For this clonotype: Because the CDR3 is missing its conserved closing phenylalanine or tryptophan, this is likely a read error. This chain connects TRBV28 to TRBJ2-6; 8 bases fit TRBD2. Germline-derived CDR1 and CDR2 are MDHEN and SYDVKM. The CDR3 contains 15 residues. The CDR3 DNA sequence: TGTGCCAGCACTCCGGGGGGGGCTGGGGCAAACGTCCTGACTCTC. Encoded protein: CASTPGGAGANVLTL.

This clonotype is classed as medium-sized. The chain carries TRBV9 and TRBJ1-6, with 10 bases matching TRBD1. Germline CDR1 reads SGDLS; CDR2 reads YYNGEE. This CDR3 has 16 residues. J was trimmed by 7 bases and V by 4 bases; bases with no gene match: 8. The CDR3 here is CASSPDRTGGNSPLHF. The CDR3 nucleotides are TGTGCCAGCAGCCCCGATAGGACAGGGGGAAATTCACCCCTCCACTTT.

In the case of this clonotype: Compared with germline, one end of the junction differs, possibly owing to a read error. The V and J genes are TRBV13 and TRBJ2-6; D is undetermined. CDR1 is PRHDT, CDR2 FYEKMQ, per germline (reference sequence). The CDR3 spans 13 residues. The CDR3: CASSMTGANVLTF. The CDR3 DNA reads as TGCGCCAGCAGCATGACTGGGGCCAACGTCCTGACTTTC.

V is TRBV7-9 and J is TRBJ2-1; 8 nucleotides match TRBD1. Germline lookup yields CDR1 SEHNR and CDR2 FQNEAQ (reference sequence). CDR3 length equals 14 residues. Trimming at V came to 8 bases and at J to 1 base, leaving 4 bases not matched to a gene. The DNA for the CDR3 is TGTGCCAGCGACAGGGGCGAATCCTACAATGAGCAGTTCTTC. Encoded protein: CASDRGESYNEQFF.

This clonotype was counted ten times or more. The J gene is TRBJ2-7, the V gene TRBV28; unclear D gene. Germline values: CDR1 MDHEN, CDR2 SYDVKM. The CDR3 is 12 amino acids. V was cut by 3 bases and J by 5 bases, with 8 bases left in between. CDR3 DNA: TGTGCCAGCAGTTTCCTTGGCGACGAGCAGTACTTC. Translated, it gives CASSFLGDEQYF.

This clonotype was found many times. The V and J genes are TRBV5-5 and TRBJ2-5, with 11 bases aligning to TRBD1. The CDR3 contains 18 residues. Trimming at V came to 4 bases and at J to 2 bases, leaving 13 bases not matched to a gene. The V gene's germline CDR1 is SGHKS and CDR2 YYEKEE (reference sequence). The CDR3 DNA reads as TGTGCCAGCAGCGACCGGTGGGGGACAGGGGGAAAACAAGAGACCCAGTACTTC. Translated, it gives CASSDRWGTGGKQETQYF.

This clonotype was counted at least ten times. The chain uses TRBV12-3 or TRBV12-4 and TRBJ1-1; TRBD1 aligns across 7 bases. The J segment lost 6 bases and the V segment lost 3 bases, leaving 4 bases of the junction unmatched. The CDR3 has 13 residues. This CDR3 is CASSFGDRSEAFF. CDR3 DNA sequence: TGTGCCAGCAGTTTCGGGGACAGATCTGAAGCTTTCTTT.

In the case of this clonotype: One base separates it from a far larger clone, so it is likely a read error. The gene calls are TRBV29-1 and TRBJ2-5; TRBD1 is a possible D gene (6 bases). CDR3 length: 15 residues. CDR1 SQVTM and CDR2 ANQGSEA come from the germline V gene. The CDR3 sequence is CSVEVWDTNYNEHFF. CDR3 nucleotide sequence: TGCAGCGTTGAAGTTTGGGACACTAACTACAATGAGCATTTCTTC.

In the case of this clonotype: The conserved phenylalanine or tryptophan is not found at the CDR3 terminus, so this likely reflects a read error. V usage is TRBV12-3 or TRBV12-4 and J usage is TRBJ2-1; tentatively, D is TRBD2 (5 bases). The CDR3 has 14 amino acids. V was pared by 11 bases and J by 7 bases, with 21 bases between. CDR3 bases: TGTGCCTCGCGGGCTAGCTGGCCGTGTAATGAGCAGTTCCTC. Translated, it gives CASRASWPCNEQFL.

The table lists this clonotype with a few counts. The chain joins TRBV30 to TRBJ2-7; TRBD2 is a possible D gene (5 bases). V was pared by 0 bases and J by 3 bases, with 9 bases between. The germline V gene has CDR1 GTSNPN and CDR2 SVGIG (reference sequence). The length of the CDR3 is 13 residues. The CDR3, as DNA: TGTGCCTGGAGTGTGGCTAGCTACTACGAGCAGTACTTC. As protein: CAWSVASYYEQYF.